The sequence of this T cell receptor (beta chain) was determined in a study of T cells after yellow fever vaccination. TCRdb ran MiXCR on the 5' RACE reads and lists one entry per CDR3 protein. The sample holds approximately 550,000 distinct CDR3 sequences, around an eighth seen once. There are many counts of this clonotype. Its antigen remains unidentified. CDR3 size: 14 residues. CDR1 is DFQATT, CDR2 SNEGSKA, per germline (reference sequence). Trimming at V came to 1 base and at J to 4 bases, leaving 5 bases not matched to a gene. Overall study results and limits: Among primary-vaccination clones, most reappeared after the booster, at around 97% for CD4 and approximately 88% for CD8.

Sequenced material: PBMCs, taken on the day of the yellow fever booster vaccination. V is TRBV20-1 and J is TRBJ2-3; TRBD2 agrees at 7 bases. The sequence was obtained from a man aged 30 to 45 who received the YFV17D yellow fever vaccine. CDR3 nucleotides: TGCAGTGCTAGAGGCGGGAGTGGGGCAGATACGCAGTATTTT. This codes for CSARGGSGADTQYF.